One sample yielded the 20 T cell receptor beta chains listed below, sequenced in a study of blood T cell dynamics during melanoma immunotherapy. The assay was immunoSEQ multiplex PCR, and TCRdb's table has in-frame clones only and misses some. The sample lists 11,000 or so clones, roughly 89% occurring once. Time point indicated: week 3, after first cycle of checkpoint inhibitor. Sequences were derived from blood, sampled from a patient treated with checkpoint blockade. These receptors all come from a human donor with melanoma.

This clone appeared a single time. The V and J genes are TRBV7-8 and TRBJ1-2; 7 nucleotides align to TRBD1. V shed 5 bases, J shed 4 bases, and the junction held 4 bases outside the gene matches. Germline lookup yields CDR1 SGHVS and CDR2 FQNEAQ. The CDR3 covers 13 residues. In nucleotides, the CDR3 is TGTGCCAGCAGCACGGGGACAGCCTATGGCTACACCTTC. Encoded protein: CASSTGTAYGYTF.

This clone was seen once. The chain links TRBV11-2 to TRBJ2-1; D call uncertain. The germline V and J ends were trimmed by 2 bases and 5 bases, with 19 bases remaining between them. Germline V CDR1 and CDR2: SGHAT, FQNNGV. This CDR3 comprises 17 residues. CDR3 DNA: TGTGCCAGCAGCTTATTTGGTTCTAGACCAGTTCACAATGAGCAGTTCTTC. Protein sequence: CASSLFGSRPVHNEQFF.

This clone came up once. The V call is TRBV10-3, the J call TRBJ2-7, with 12 bases identical to TRBD2. Per the germline V gene, CDR1 is ENHRY and CDR2 is SYGVKD. J gave up 3 bases and V 3 bases, and 3 bases lay outside the gene matches. This CDR3 is built from 15 residues. The CDR3 loop reads CAISDPGLAGYEQYF. The CDR3 DNA reads TGTGCCATCAGTGACCCGGGACTAGCGGGCTACGAGCAGTACTTC.

The genes are TRBV11-1 and TRBJ2-2; 10 bases map to TRBD2. V lost 3 bases to trimming and J lost 1 base; unmatched junction nucleotides: 5. The CDR3 totals 17 residues. Germline V gene lookup returns CDR1 SGHAT and CDR2 FQDESV (reference sequence). CDR3 amino acids: CASSLRAGGLNTGELFF. In DNA form, the CDR3 reads TGTGCCAGCAGCTTGCGAGCGGGAGGGTTGAACACCGGGGAGCTGTTTTTT.

The V gene is TRBV7-9, the J gene TRBJ2-5, with 7 bases identical to TRBD2. CDR1 and CDR2 from the germline V gene are SEHNR and FQNEAQ (reference sequence). V lost 2 bases to trimming and J lost 4 bases; unmatched junction nucleotides: 7. This CDR3 has 15 amino acids. This CDR3 is CASSLTGGTGETQYF. In nucleotides, the CDR3 is TGTGCCAGCAGCTTAACGGGGGGTACCGGAGAGACCCAGTACTTC.

The chain joins TRBV6-1 to TRBJ2-1; 11 positions agree with TRBD2. With V trimmed by 6 bases and J by 7 bases, 2 bases remained unmatched. Germline V gives CDR1 MNHNS, CDR2 SASEGT. The CDR3 consists of 13 residues. DNA for the CDR3: TGTGCCAGCAGGGCTAGCGGGGGGAATGAGCAGTTCTTC. The encoded protein is CASRASGGNEQFF.

This clone appeared a few times. J is TRBJ2-2 and V is TRBV7-3; D gene uncertain. The CDR3 runs 12 residues. Trimming removed 5 bases from V and 4 bases from J, with 5 bases in between. From germline, CDR1 is SGHTA and CDR2 FQGTGA. CDR3 coding DNA: TGTGCCAGCAGCGACTCCACCGGGGAGCTGTTTTTT. It translates to CASSDSTGELFF.

This clone was recorded only once. The chain combines TRBV5-4 with TRBJ2-3; D tentatively fits TRBD1 or TRBD2 (6 bases each). The V end was cut by 4 bases, the J end by 1 base, with 10 bases between. The CDR3 extends over 14 amino acids. Germline CDR1 and CDR2: SGHNT and YYREEE (reference sequence). CDR3 nucleotides: TGTGCCAGCAGCCGGGGGCTGGGCACAGATACGCAGTATTTT. It is translated as CASSRGLGTDTQYF.

In its sample, this clone was seen a few times. V and J are TRBV19 and TRBJ1-5; no reliable D call. The CDR3 is 15 residues long. Germline V gene lookup returns CDR1 LNHDA and CDR2 SQIVND (reference sequence). Trimming took off 3 bases at V and 0 bases at J, with 9 bases between the two ends. The DNA for the CDR3 is TGTGCCAGTAGTATCTGGGTTCATAGCAATCAGCCCCAGCATTTT. Translation gives CASSIWVHSNQPQHF.

The rearrangement uses TRBV6-5 and TRBJ2-5; 8 bases match TRBD2. Germline CDR1 MNHEY, CDR2 SVGAGI. This CDR3 has 14 amino acids. J was trimmed by 5 bases and V by 5 bases; bases with no gene match: 7. CDR3 residues: CASSSGLAGETQYF. The CDR3 DNA reads as TGTGCCAGCAGTAGCGGACTAGCCGGGGAGACCCAGTACTTC.

This clone turned up a few times. J is TRBJ2-2 and V is TRBV9, with D possibly called TRBD1 or TRBD2 (5 bases each). Trimming took off 4 bases at V and 2 bases at J, with 9 bases between the two ends. This CDR3 is built from 14 residues. Germline values: CDR1 SGDLS, CDR2 YYNGEE. CDR3 loop: CASSPGPNTGELFF. As DNA, the CDR3 is TGTGCCAGCAGCCCGGGACCCAACACCGGGGAGCTGTTTTTT.

The rearrangement links TRBV5-5 to TRBJ2-3; 16 bases fit TRBD2. With 2 bases clipped from V and 4 bases from J, the junction kept 4 bases outside the gene matches. The CDR3 consists of 17 residues. Germline CDR1 SGHKS, CDR2 YYEKEE (reference sequence). The CDR3 loop is CASSFLGTSGRADTQYF. DNA for the CDR3: TGTGCCAGCAGCTTCCTAGGGACTAGCGGGAGGGCAGATACGCAGTATTTT.

The V gene is TRBV27, the J gene TRBJ2-2; D not certain. The CDR3 is made up of 13 amino acids. Germline V gene lookup returns CDR1 MNHEY and CDR2 SMNVEV (reference sequence). V lost 6 bases to trimming and J lost 7 bases, with 12 bases between them. CDR3 DNA: TGTGCCAGCAGCGCCATAATTCACGGGGAGCTGTTTTTT. Translated, it gives CASSAIIHGELFF.

The rearrangement joins TRBV6-1 to TRBJ1-4; 8 nucleotides line up with TRBD1. The CDR3 consists of 14 residues. The V and J ends lost 1 base and 8 bases, in that order; junction bases with no gene match: 3. CDR1 MNHNS and CDR2 SASEGT come from the germline V gene. The CDR3 nucleotides read TGTGCCAGCAGTGAAGATAGGGACAGGGAAAAACTGTTTTTT. Its protein product is CASSEDRDREKLFF.

J is TRBJ2-5 and V is TRBV7-8, with D tentatively TRBD1 (6 bases). CDR1 and CDR2 (germline): SGHVS, FQNEAQ. This CDR3 contains 18 residues. Trimming pared 1 base from V and 5 bases from J, leaving 23 bases between. CDR3 DNA sequence: TGTGCCAGCAGCTTAGAGGGGATAGGGGGACGGCTTGGGGAGACCCAGTACTTC. Translating it yields CASSLEGIGGRLGETQYF.

The chain has TRBV7-8 and TRBJ1-5; maybe TRBD1 (5 bases). CDR3 length: 15 residues. Germline loops: CDR1 SGHVS, CDR2 FQNEAQ. V shed 0 bases and J shed 7 bases, with 13 bases lying between them. This CDR3 reads CASSLAGRAIQPQHF. The DNA of the CDR3 is TGTGCCAGCAGCTTAGCGGGCAGGGCGATACAGCCCCAGCATTTT.

The chain couples TRBV23-1 to TRBJ2-7; TRBD2 is a possible D gene (6 bases). TRBV23-1 is recorded as an ORF, its role being uncertain. The CDR3 extends over 13 amino acids. With 7 bases removed from V and 5 bases from J, the gap between germline ends came to 15 bases. CDR3 sequence: CASNPLARHEQYF. CDR3 nucleotides: TGCGCCAGCAACCCACTAGCTCGGCACGAGCAGTACTTC.

The chain uses TRBV5-1 and TRBJ2-7, with 9 bases matching TRBD1. Trimming cost V 6 bases and J 0 bases; bases outside gene matches: 4. CDR1 is SGHRS and CDR2 is YFSETQ in the germline V gene. The CDR3 has 14 amino acids. The chain's CDR3 is CASTQTGGSYEQYF. The CDR3 coding sequence is TGCGCCAGCACCCAGACAGGGGGCTCCTACGAGCAGTACTTC.

V gene TRBV6-5 combines with J gene TRBJ2-7; D may be TRBD1 (6 bases). CDR1 and CDR2 (germline): MNHEY, SVGAGI. V lost 5 bases and J 0 bases, leaving 11 bases between the germline ends. The CDR3 is made up of 14 amino acids. The CDR3 DNA follows: TGTGCCAGCAGTCCCCGGGACACCTCCTACGAGCAGTACTTC. This sequence encodes CASSPRDTSYEQYF.

The V gene is TRBV11-3, the J gene TRBJ2-4; 10 nucleotides agree with TRBD1. The junction had 2 bases not matched to a gene; V was cut back by 1 base and J by 5 bases. This CDR3 spans 15 amino acids. The V gene's germline CDR1 is SGHNT and CDR2 YENEEA. CDR3 nucleotide sequence: TGTGCCAGCAGCTTAGGCGGGACAGGGGAAAACATTCAGTACTTC. As protein: CASSLGGTGENIQYF.